The 32 T cell receptor beta chains below come from one sample, sequenced in a study of T-cell memory formation after mild COVID-19 (dated by TCRdb to the early 2020s). The library was made by 5' RACE. The sequencer was an Illumina NovaSeq 6000. In-frame beta chains were kept once TCRdb had trimmed the public reads at Q25 with fastp and called clones with MiXCR. CDR3 protein sequences are deduplicated, and each keeps its most common genes and DNA. For this sample the table gives hundreds of thousands of distinct CDR3 sequences, of which roughly an eighth were detected only once. About 20% of the sample comes from the top ten. Sequencing was done on a sample of PBMCs or a T cell subset sorted from them (not recorded which). These receptors came from a man aged 18 to 29 who had mild COVID-19 (a few samples of this study predate the infection). The sample titles of this study are shuffled in the database, so cell type and time point are left out; the donor was told from shared clones.

This chain links TRBV25-1 with TRBJ1-2, with D tentatively TRBD1 (6 bases). This CDR3 is built from 15 residues. Germline lookup yields CDR1 MGHDK and CDR2 SYGVNS. V was shortened by 6 bases and J by 0 bases, with 14 bases between the two germline ends. CDR3 region: CASSQGGLANYGYTF. CDR3 DNA sequence: TGTGCCAGCAGCCAAGGGGGGCTGGCTAACTATGGCTACACCTTC.

This clonotype turned up a few times. The chain recombines TRBV19 with TRBJ2-3, with D tentatively TRBD1 (6 bases). CDR3 size: 15 residues. Trimming stripped 0 bases from V and 4 bases from J, with 11 bases between. Germline assignment: CDR1 LNHDA and CDR2 SQIVND (reference sequence). CDR3 nucleotides: TGTGCCAGTAGTATAGAGGACTCAGGGGCAGATACGCAGTATTTT. Encoded protein: CASSIEDSGADTQYF.

This clonotype has a count of ten or more. The chain combines TRBV4-3 with TRBJ1-4; D remains ambiguous. The CDR3 extends over 17 amino acids. Germline V gene lookup returns CDR1 LGHNA and CDR2 YSLEER. V was clipped by 0 bases and J by 8 bases, with 19 bases between them. The CDR3 region has the DNA TGCGCCAGCAGCCAAGATTCGAAGCCGGGGATCGGGGAAAAACTGTTTTTT. The encoded protein is CASSQDSKPGIGEKLFF.

Many counts were recorded for this clonotype. This chain uses TRBV20-1 with TRBJ1-2, with a weak D call TRBD1 (6 bases). Germline lookup yields CDR1 DFQATT and CDR2 SNEGSKA (reference sequence). This CDR3 comprises 13 residues. V was pared by 1 base and J by 7 bases, with 13 bases between. The CDR3 DNA reads TGCAGTGCTAGAGCAGGGGAGCGTCCTGGCTACACCTTC. It is translated as CSARAGERPGYTF.

The chain carries TRBV10-3 and TRBJ2-2; tentative D call: TRBD2 (5 bases). V was clipped by 4 bases and J by 4 bases, with 7 bases between them. Germline-derived CDR1 and CDR2 are ENHRY and SYGVKD. The CDR3 length is 13 residues. The CDR3 sequence is CAISVEGTGELFF. The CDR3 DNA is TGTGCCATCAGTGTTGAGGGCACCGGGGAGCTGTTTTTT.

The sample holds a few counts of this clonotype. The chain joins TRBV5-1 to TRBJ2-2; D possibly corresponds to TRBD1 (8 bases). CDR3 length: 15 amino acids. V was pared by 2 bases and J by 5 bases, with 13 bases between. Germline CDR1 SGHRS, CDR2 YFSETQ. The CDR3 region is CASSFDRGGTGELFF. CDR3 nucleotide sequence: TGCGCCAGCAGCTTTGACAGGGGAGGGACCGGGGAGCTGTTTTTT. Full variable domain (remainder filled in from reference TRBV5-1 and TRBJ2-2): KAGVTQTPRYLIKTRGQQVTLSCSPISGHRSVSWYQQTPGQGLQFLFEYFSETQRNKGNFPGRFSGRQFSNSRSEMNVSTLELGDSALYLCASSFDRGGTGELFFGEGSRLTVL.

This clonotype was counted many times. The chain recombines TRBV19 with TRBJ2-2, with D unclear. From germline, CDR1 is LNHDA and CDR2 SQIVND (reference sequence). The CDR3 runs to 14 residues. V lost 7 bases and J lost 0, with 9 bases in between. In DNA form, the CDR3 reads TGTGCCAGTAAGGCAGGCGCGAACACCGGGGAGCTGTTTTTT. Encoded protein: CASKAGANTGELFF.

This chain connects TRBV27 to TRBJ2-7; tentative D call: TRBD2 (5 bases). CDR3 size: 13 residues. Trimming cost V 2 bases and J 3 bases, with 8 bases left between them. Germline lookup yields CDR1 MNHEY and CDR2 SMNVEV (reference sequence). CDR3 residues: CASSLHRDYEQYF. CDR3 nucleotide sequence: TGTGCCAGCAGTTTACACCGGGACTACGAGCAGTACTTC.

The J gene is TRBJ1-1, the V gene TRBV5-1, with D maybe TRBD1 (6 bases). CDR3 length: 15 residues. V lost 2 bases and J lost 1, with 12 bases in between. Per germline, CDR1 SGHRS and CDR2 YFSETQ. The CDR3 reads CASSFGGAKNTEAFF. CDR3 sequence (DNA): TGCGCCAGCAGCTTTGGGGGGGCTAAGAACACTGAAGCTTTCTTT.

This clonotype was seen more than once but under ten times. The chain has TRBV7-2 and TRBJ2-7; 11 nucleotides match TRBD2. With V trimmed by 4 bases and J by 9 bases, 11 bases remained unmatched. Per the germline V gene, CDR1 is SGHTA and CDR2 is FQGNSA. The CDR3 is 15 residues long. DNA of the CDR3: TGTGCCAGCAGCTCCCAGGGACTAGCGGAGCTGAGGCAGTACTTC. Amino acid sequence: CASSSQGLAELRQYF.

This clonotype has a handful of counts. The genes are TRBV4-3 and TRBJ2-1; D possibly corresponds to TRBD1 (5 bases). The CDR3 spans 13 residues. The ends were cut back, 3 bases at V and 10 bases at J, with 13 bases in the middle. Germline loops: CDR1 LGHNA, CDR2 YSLEER. CDR3 protein: CASSQSRESEQFF. The CDR3 DNA is TGCGCCAGCAGCCAGAGCAGGGAATCGGAGCAGTTCTTC.

The genes are TRBV7-9 and TRBJ2-3; D could derive from TRBD1 or TRBD2 (5 bases each). Germline V CDR1 and CDR2: SEHNR, FQNEAQ (reference sequence). The CDR3 covers 15 residues. V was shortened by 5 bases and J by 5 bases, with 17 bases between the two germline ends. CDR3 loop: CASSLGDGGRDTQYF. The CDR3 nucleotides are TGTGCCAGCAGCCTCGGGGACGGCGGGCGAGATACGCAGTATTTT.

V gene TRBV6-2 or TRBV6-3 combines with J gene TRBJ1-2, with 8 bases matching TRBD1. V dropped 6 bases and J dropped 8; count of bases not matched to a gene: 8. Germline CDR1 reads MNHEY; CDR2 reads SVGEGT. The CDR3 totals 13 residues. In DNA, the CDR3 is TGTGCCAGCAGAGACGGACAGGGTAAAGGCTACACCTTC. Translation: CASRDGQGKGYTF.

The rearrangement links TRBV28 to TRBJ2-5; D ambiguous. The CDR3 has 13 amino acids. With 5 bases removed from V and 2 bases from J, the gap between germline ends came to 9 bases. The germline gives CDR1 MDHEN, CDR2 SYDVKM. The CDR3 spells CASSPTNQETQYF. In DNA form, the CDR3 reads TGTGCCAGCAGTCCGACGAATCAAGAGACCCAGTACTTC.

A few counts support this clonotype. The chain joins TRBV20-1 to TRBJ2-7; 12 bases align to TRBD1. Germline assignment: CDR1 DFQATT and CDR2 SNEGSKA (reference sequence). The CDR3 spans 15 residues. J lost 3 bases, V lost 3 bases, and 6 bases had no gene match. This CDR3 reads CSASPGTGGHYEQYF. The DNA of the CDR3 is TGCAGTGCTAGTCCGGGGACAGGGGGCCACTACGAGCAGTACTTC.

This clonotype is categorized as medium-sized. V and J are TRBV6-4 and TRBJ2-3; TRBD2 aligns across 11 bases. The CDR3 totals 15 residues. The V segment lost 3 bases and the J segment 1 base; nucleotides outside the gene matches: 0. Germline V CDR1 and CDR2: MRHNA, SNTAGT. The CDR3 DNA is TGTGCCAGCAGTGAGACTAGCGGGGGCACAGATACGCAGTATTTT. Protein product: CASSETSGGTDTQYF.

CDR3: CATSDQPSAGNNEKLFF. In DNA form, the CDR3 reads TGTGCCACCAGTGACCAGCCCTCTGCGGGGAATAATGAAAAACTGTTTTTT. The chain couples TRBV24-1 to TRBJ1-4; D gene unclear. The CDR3 extends over 17 amino acids. V lost 4 bases and J lost 4, with 18 bases in between. Germline V gene lookup returns CDR1 KGHDR and CDR2 SFDVKD.

The J gene is TRBJ2-5, the V gene TRBV5-1; either TRBD1 or TRBD2 may supply D (6 bases each). CDR1 SGHRS and CDR2 YFSETQ come from the germline V gene. This CDR3 is built from 14 residues. V lost 2 bases to trimming and J lost 5 bases, with 13 bases between them. CDR3 in DNA: TGCGCCAGCAGCTTTAGGGGGACTTCGGAGACCCAGTACTTC. Its protein product is CASSFRGTSETQYF.

This chain connects TRBV7-9 to TRBJ1-6; D unresolved. The CDR3 totals 13 residues. V was clipped by 8 bases and J by 10 bases, with 15 bases between them. The V gene's germline CDR1 is SEHNR and CDR2 FQNEAQ (reference sequence). The CDR3 loop is CASEGRSESPLHF. The DNA for the CDR3 is TGTGCCAGCGAAGGCAGGTCGGAGTCACCCCTCCACTTT.

This clonotype was seen more than once but under ten times. The chain recombines TRBV29-1 with TRBJ2-3; D not resolved. Trimming took off 3 bases at V and 6 bases at J, with 7 bases between the two ends. The CDR3 has 11 amino acids. From germline, CDR1 is SQVTM and CDR2 ANQGSEA. CDR3 in DNA: TGCAGCGTTGAGTATATGGATACGCAGTATTTT. Protein sequence: CSVEYMDTQYF.

Notes on this clonotype: The junction does not match germline at one end; this may be a read error. The chain links TRBV7-9 to TRBJ1-2; D is undetermined. The CDR3 runs 10 residues. Germline CDR1 SEHNR, CDR2 FQNEAQ (reference sequence). The CDR3 region is CASSLGRRSF. Written as DNA, the CDR3 is TGTGCCAGCAGCTTAGGACGGAGATCCTTC.

This clonotype appeared a few times. The chain employs TRBV5-1 and TRBJ2-1; possible D gene TRBD2, 5 bases. The CDR3 runs 15 residues. CDR1 is SGHRS and CDR2 is YFSETQ in the germline V gene. V lost 3 bases to trimming and J lost 2 bases, with 12 bases between them. In nucleotides, the CDR3 is TGCGCCAGCAGCTGGAAAGCGGTTACCTACAATGAGCAGTTCTTC. It codes for CASSWKAVTYNEQFF.

This clonotype was observed a handful of times. The chain carries TRBV6-2 or TRBV6-3 and TRBJ2-1; weak D call: TRBD2 (5 bases). V lost 7 bases to trimming and J lost 8 bases, with 12 bases between them. CDR3 length: 12 residues. CDR1 and CDR2 (germline): MNHEY, SVGEGT. CDR3: CASNPGGHEQFF. CDR3 in DNA: TGTGCCAGCAACCCCGGAGGTCATGAGCAGTTCTTC.

The V and J genes are TRBV6-6 and TRBJ2-7, with D tentatively TRBD2 (5 bases). V was shortened by 10 bases and J by 5 bases, with 15 bases between the two germline ends. Germline V gene sequence: CDR1 MNHNY, CDR2 SVGAGI (reference sequence). CDR3 size: 12 residues. The CDR3 DNA follows: TGTGCCACCGGGAAAGGAGTAGACGAGCAGTACGTC. Translating gives CATGKGVDEQYV.

The chain carries TRBV10-3 and TRBJ2-5; unclear D gene. V shed 7 bases and J shed 0 bases, with 6 bases lying between them. Looked up from germline, CDR1 is ENHRY and CDR2 is SYGVKD. This CDR3 has 12 amino acids. CDR3 protein: CAITENQETQYF. Here the CDR3 DNA reads TGTGCCATCACGGAGAACCAAGAGACCCAGTACTTC.

The rearrangement links TRBV6-1 to TRBJ2-7; 8 nucleotides match TRBD1. CDR3 size: 15 residues. Germline CDR1 and CDR2: MNHNS and SASEGT. With V trimmed by 3 bases and J by 7 bases, 11 bases remained unmatched. The CDR3 sequence: CASSDRWTGMWEQYF. The CDR3, as DNA: TGTGCCAGCAGTGACCGATGGACAGGGATGTGGGAGCAGTACTTC.

The V gene is TRBV4-3, the J gene TRBJ2-3; D uncertain. The germline V gene encodes CDR1 LGHNA and CDR2 YSLEER. V lost 5 bases, J lost 4 bases, and 13 bases lay in between. The CDR3 spans 14 residues. For the CDR3, the DNA is TGCGCCAGCAGCTACTCTCAGGAGCCAGATACGCAGTATTTT. This codes for CASSYSQEPDTQYF.

The chain links TRBV6-2 or TRBV6-3 to TRBJ1-5; a weak D match, TRBD1 (5 bases). V was cut by 1 base and J by 4 bases, with 11 bases left in between. CDR3 length: 15 amino acids. From germline, CDR1 is MNHEY and CDR2 SVGEGT. This CDR3 is CASSYFGGPNQPQHF. CDR3 DNA sequence: TGTGCCAGCAGTTACTTCGGGGGTCCAAATCAGCCCCAGCATTTT.

This clonotype has a handful of counts. This rearrangement joins TRBV7-6 to TRBJ2-1; D possibly corresponds to TRBD1 (6 bases). Germline values: CDR1 SGHVS, CDR2 FNYEAQ. This CDR3 has 12 residues. V shed 2 bases and J shed 10 bases, with 9 bases lying between them. CDR3 sequence: CASSLSGQEQFF. CDR3 coding DNA: TGTGCCAGCAGCTTATCCGGACAGGAGCAGTTCTTC.

This clonotype was seen more than once but under ten times. This chain joins TRBV6-2 or TRBV6-3 and TRBJ1-5, with no clear D. Trimming took off 2 bases at V and 9 bases at J, with 11 bases between the two ends. Germline CDR1 reads MNHEY; CDR2 reads SVGEGT. This CDR3 has 13 residues. For the CDR3, the DNA is TGTGCCAGCAGTTACACGATTCTGCGGCCCCAGCATTTT. It codes for CASSYTILRPQHF.

The sample holds many counts of this clonotype. Here the CDR3 DNA reads TGTGCCAGCAGTCAGTCTAGCGGCCAAGAGACCCAGTACTTC. Its protein product is CASSQSSGQETQYF. The V and J genes are TRBV6-5 and TRBJ2-5; TRBD2 matches at 7 bases. The J segment lost 1 base and the V segment lost 5 bases, leaving 4 bases of the junction unmatched. The V gene's germline CDR1 is MNHEY and CDR2 SVGAGI. CDR3 size: 14 residues.

This rearrangement joins TRBV19 to TRBJ1-1, with D uncertain. The CDR3 is made up of 14 amino acids. V lost 9 bases, J lost 3 bases, and 17 bases lay in between. From germline, CDR1 is LNHDA and CDR2 SQIVND (reference sequence). The CDR3 loop is CASQNTETYTEAFF. The CDR3, as DNA: TGTGCCAGCCAAAATACAGAGACCTACACTGAAGCTTTCTTT.